The source of this T cell receptor (beta chain) is a study of tumor-infiltrating lymphocytes in primary liver carcinoma. Study-level information: The patient population consisted of men and women between 30 and 69 years of age.

The blood RNA (from unsorted whole blood) was obtained, and germline DNA was also extracted. Every patient had chronic HBV infection and was treatment-naive. A constant-region primer primed TCR beta cDNA synthesis from about 530 ng of total RNA. Modified slightly, ARM-PCR produced TCR beta libraries over three nested multiplex PCR rounds. The first two PCR rounds used TRBV1-TRBV30 forward primers with a C-beta reverse primer, approximately 11 cycles each. Each CDR3 protein is one row after TCRdb ran MiXCR on the multiplex PCR reads. The sample yields roughly 180,000 distinct CDR3 sequences, less than 65% seen once. The CDR3 runs to 12 residues. Germline loops: CDR1 SEHNR, CDR2 FQNEAQ (reference sequence). Trimming removed 3 bases from V and 6 bases from J, with 5 bases in between.

The sequence derives from a man aged 40-49 years with primary liver carcinoma and hepatitis B virus infection. This chain joins TRBV7-9 and TRBJ2-2, with D uncertain. The specimen was peripheral blood. The CDR3 loop is CASSFWSGELFF. In DNA, the CDR3 is TGTGCCAGCAGCTTCTGGTCCGGGGAGCTGTTTTTT.